The rows below give T cell receptor beta chains drawn from one sample of a study of identical twins. TCRdb re-called the 5' RACE reads through MiXCR, storing one row per CDR3 protein. Among around 220,000 distinct CDR3 sequences listed, 11% to 15% were seen once. The sequenced sample was memory (CD45RO+) T cells sorted from blood. These receptors were taken from a young woman in good health. CDR3s include the opening cysteine and the closing phenylalanine or tryptophan. D genes are given only for firm matches. The size field is filled for only some rows; it gives once, few, many or a size class.

V gene	J gene	clone size	D gene	CDR3 protein	CDR3 DNA
TRBV7-2	TRBJ2-1	-	-	CASRQHYNEQFF	TGTGCCAGCAGACAACACTACAATGAGCAGTTCTTC
TRBV7-8	TRBJ2-2	-	TRBD1	CASSSSQGTGELFF	TGTGCCAGCAGCTCCTCACAGGGGACCGGGGAGCTGTTTTTT
TRBV7-2	TRBJ2-7	many	-	CASSLEAFIIEQYF	TGTGCCAGCAGCTTGGAGGCCTTCATAATCGAGCAGTACTTC
TRBV2	TRBJ2-3	-	TRBD2	CASGSLGLAGSDTQYF	TGTGCCAGCGGGAGTTTGGGACTAGCGGGATCAGATACGCAGTATTTT
TRBV6-2/TRBV6-3	TRBJ2-1	few	TRBD2	CASILTSGRSKENEQFF	TGTGCCAGCATTTTGACTAGCGGGAGGTCAAAAGAGAATGAGCAGTTCTTC
TRBV24-1	TRBJ2-2	-	TRBD2	CATSSGTSVIWDTGELFF	TGTGCCACCAGTTCCGGGACTAGCGTCATATGGGACACCGGGGAGCTGTTTTTT
TRBV10-2	TRBJ2-1	few	-	CATRADYNEQFF	TGCGCCACCCGGGCGGATTACAATGAGCAGTTCTTC
TRBV30	TRBJ2-7	many	-	CAWRANRAPYEQYF	TGTGCCTGGAGGGCCAACAGGGCTCCCTACGAGCAGTACTTC
TRBV11-2	TRBJ2-7	-	-	CASSSSGLVQGRFYEQYF	TGTGCCAGCAGCTCCTCCGGTCTAGTCCAGGGACGTTTCTACGAGCAGTACTTC
TRBV20-1	TRBJ2-7	few	TRBD2	CSARGASGYEQYF	TGCAGTGCTAGAGGGGCTAGCGGCTACGAGCAGTACTTC
TRBV20-1	TRBJ1-1	-	-	CSATTHSGARTEAFF	TGCAGTGCCACTACGCATTCAGGGGCGCGGACTGAAGCTTTCTTT
TRBV5-1	TRBJ1-1	-	-	CASNYYGGQGTEAFF	TGCGCCAGCAACTATTACGGGGGCCAGGGCACTGAAGCTTTCTTT
TRBV5-1	TRBJ2-2	many	-	CASSLEQIGELFF	TGCGCCAGCAGCTTGGAACAGATCGGGGAGCTGTTTTTT
TRBV6-5	TRBJ1-1	many	-	CASSYKGRGNTEAFF	TGTGCCAGCAGTTACAAAGGGAGGGGGAACACTGAAGCTTTCTTT
TRBV11-2	TRBJ1-1	-	TRBD1	CASSTRTGGTEAFF	TGTGCCAGCAGCACCCGGACAGGAGGTACTGAAGCTTTCTTT
TRBV7-9	TRBJ2-7	-	TRBD1	CASSWGQGLNEQYF	TGTGCCAGCAGCTGGGGACAGGGTCTAAACGAGCAGTACTTC
TRBV25-1	TRBJ2-5	few	-	CASSEAGSRETQYF	TGTGCCAGCAGTGAGGCTGGAAGCAGGGAGACCCAGTACTTC
TRBV6-6	TRBJ1-2	many	-	CASMQMSGGYTF	TGTGCCAGCATGCAGATGAGTGGTGGCTACACCTTC
TRBV20-1	TRBJ1-1	many	-	CSAVPLGDTEAFF	TGCAGTGCCGTCCCCCTAGGGGACACTGAAGCTTTCTTT
TRBV3-1	TRBJ1-2	-	-	CASSQERQMGYGYTF	TGTGCCAGCAGCCAAGAGCGACAGATGGGCTATGGCTACACCTTC
TRBV29-1	TRBJ2-3	few	TRBD2	CSGRLAGGTDTQYF	TGCAGCGGCCGACTAGCGGGTGGCACAGATACGCAGTATTTT
TRBV5-1	TRBJ1-1	many	-	CASSSGGGPRNTEAFF	TGCGCCAGCAGTTCCGGGGGGGGTCCGAGGAACACTGAAGCTTTCTTT
TRBV12-3/TRBV12-4	TRBJ2-7	-	-	CASSDRVVGNEQYF	TGTGCCAGCAGTGACCGTGTGGTGGGAAACGAGCAGTACTTC
TRBV20-1	TRBJ2-5	few	-	CSVLGLGKETQYF	TGCAGTGTTCTGGGTTTAGGGAAAGAGACCCAGTACTTC
TRBV12-3/TRBV12-4	TRBJ1-2	few	-	CASSLELSGYTF	TGTGCCAGCAGTTTAGAGTTGTCTGGCTACACCTTC
TRBV11-2	TRBJ2-3	once	-	CASSFRLSRVPTDTQYF	TGTGCCAGCAGCTTTCGTTTGTCAAGGGTGCCGACAGATACGCAGTATTTT
TRBV6-5	TRBJ2-3	-	TRBD2	CASSYDLAGGTDTQYF	TGTGCCAGCAGTTACGACCTAGCGGGAGGTACAGATACGCAGTATTTT
TRBV7-9	TRBJ1-3	few	-	CASSLGGRVGNTIYF	TGTGCCAGCAGCTTAGGCGGCAGGGTTGGAAACACCATATATTTT
TRBV4-1	TRBJ1-5	few	TRBD1	CASSRLLSTGVVQPQHF	TGCGCCAGCAGCCGGCTGCTCTCTACAGGGGTGGTACAGCCCCAGCATTTT
TRBV30	TRBJ2-5	-	TRBD1	CAWSVGRDRVQETQYF	TGTGCCTGGAGTGTAGGTCGGGACAGGGTTCAAGAGACCCAGTACTTC
TRBV6-5	TRBJ1-2	many	-	CASTWAPEGGYTF	TGTGCCAGCACTTGGGCCCCTGAGGGCGGCTACACCTTC
TRBV25-1	TRBJ2-2	few	TRBD2	CASSPAGGHTGELFF	TGTGCCAGCAGTCCCGCGGGAGGGCACACCGGGGAGCTGTTTTTT
TRBV21-1	TRBJ1-2	-	-	CASRGRGYTF	TGTGCCAGCAGGGGAAGGGGCTACACCTTC
TRBV3-1	TRBJ2-4	-	-	CASSPLTEASAKNIQYF	TGTGCCAGCAGCCCCCTGACTGAGGCTTCAGCCAAAAACATTCAGTACTTC
TRBV6-1	TRBJ1-2	few	-	CASSPDGFYGYTF	TGTGCCAGCAGCCCAGACGGATTCTATGGCTACACCTTC
TRBV10-2	TRBJ2-3	-	-	CASSESGAMRTQYF	TGCGCCAGCAGTGAATCAGGGGCTATGCGTACGCAGTATTTT
TRBV15	TRBJ1-5	few	-	CATSRAGNSNQPQHF	TGTGCCACCAGCAGAGCAGGAAATAGCAATCAGCCCCAGCATTTT
TRBV7-2	TRBJ1-1	many	-	CASRLGQNTEAFF	TGTGCCAGCAGACTGGGACAAAACACTGAAGCTTTCTTT
TRBV5-1	TRBJ2-7	many	TRBD2	CASSATSDPSYEQYF	TGCGCCAGCAGCGCTACTAGCGATCCCTCCTACGAGCAGTACTTC
TRBV5-6	TRBJ2-1	-	-	CASSWAFGTADNEQFF	TGTGCCAGCAGCTGGGCCTTTGGGACCGCGGACAATGAGCAGTTCTTC
TRBV20-1	TRBJ1-1	few	-	CSAALVPEAFF	TGCAGTGCCGCACTAGTCCCTGAAGCTTTCTTT
TRBV27	TRBJ2-5	-	-	CASSTKGSQETQYF	TGTGCCAGCAGTACGAAAGGATCGCAAGAGACCCAGTACTTC